The clone carrying this TCR beta chain has a handful of counts. Antigen specificity is unknown. This entry belongs to a study of T-cell memory formation after mild COVID-19. General study findings and limits: Clones shrinking between day 15 and 85 showed a balanced CD4/CD8 split, and those that grew later tilted toward CD4+.

After removal of 7 bases from V and 3 bases from J, the junction contained 8 bases not matched to a gene. The CDR3 loop spans 16 amino acids. TCRdb recomputed calls from the 5' RACE reads with MiXCR, one row per CDR3 protein. The repertoire holds 250,000 to 300,000 distinct CDR3 sequences, 16% seen once, with 22% in the top ten. The sample was PBMCs or a T cell subset sorted from them (not recorded which). This clonotype was obtained from a man between 18 and 29 years old who had mild COVID-19 (a few samples of this study predate the infection). Cell type and time point are not known. This rearrangement joins TRBV12-3 or TRBV12-4 to TRBJ2-2; 10 bases line up with TRBD1. The CDR3 nucleotides are TGTGCCAGCACCTCCGGGACAGGGGTGTACACCGGGGAGCTGTTTTTT. Translation: CASTSGTGVYTGELFF.